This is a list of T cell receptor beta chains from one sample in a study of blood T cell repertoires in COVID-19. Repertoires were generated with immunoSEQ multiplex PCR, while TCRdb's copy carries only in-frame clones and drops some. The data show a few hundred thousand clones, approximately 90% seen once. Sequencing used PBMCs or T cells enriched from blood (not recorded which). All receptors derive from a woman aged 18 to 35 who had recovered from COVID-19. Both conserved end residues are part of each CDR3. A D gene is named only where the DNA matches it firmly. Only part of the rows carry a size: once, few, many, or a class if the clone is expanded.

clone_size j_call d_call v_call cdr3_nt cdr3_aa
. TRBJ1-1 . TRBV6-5 TGTGCCAGCAGTTTCGGGTTCCTGAACACTGAAGCTTTCTTT CASSFGFLNTEAFF
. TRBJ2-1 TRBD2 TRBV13 TGTGCCAGCAGCAGTAGCGGGGGGGCCGTCAATGAGCAGTTCTTC CASSSSGGAVNEQFF
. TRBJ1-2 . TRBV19 TGTGCCAGTAGTATAGATCTTCTAGTGGGTTATGGCTACACCTTC CASSIDLLVGYGYTF
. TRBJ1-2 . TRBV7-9 TGTGCCAGCAGCTTAGGGGACGGGAGCGGCTACACCTTC CASSLGDGSGYTF
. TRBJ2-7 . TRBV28 TGTGCCAGCAGTTTAATCGGTCCTAAGAACGAGCAGTACTTC CASSLIGPKNEQYF
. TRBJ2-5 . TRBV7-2 TGTGCCAGCAGCTTAACAATCCTGGAGACCCAGTACTTC CASSLTILETQYF
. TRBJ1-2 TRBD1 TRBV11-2 TGTGCCAGCAGCCCTCCGGGACAGGGACACTATGGCTACACCTTC CASSPPGQGHYGYTF
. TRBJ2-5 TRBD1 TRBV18 TGTGCCAGCTCACCCCTGGACAGGGGAGAGACCCAGTACTTC CASSPLDRGETQYF
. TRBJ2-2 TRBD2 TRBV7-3 TGTGCCAGCAGCTTAACGACGTCAGGACTAGCGGGGAACACCGGGGAGCTGTTTTTT CASSLTTSGLAGNTGELFF
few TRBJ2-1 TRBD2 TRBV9 TGTGCCAGCAGCGGCCCCCTACTAGCGGGGGCCCACAATGAGCAGTTCTTC CASSGPLLAGAHNEQFF